This T cell receptor (beta chain) was observed in a study of cytomegalovirus exposure and HLA in healthy donors. Use of 60 Vbeta and 13 Jbeta primers characterized the PCR. Assay used: immunoSEQ multiplex PCR; TCRdb lists only in-frame clones, some missing. The repertoire holds approximately 150,000 clones, with around 73% as singletons. Per germline, CDR1 MNHEY and CDR2 SMNVEV (reference sequence). CDR3 length: 16 residues. V lost 8 bases, J lost 5 bases, and 13 bases stayed unmatched. Each donor's status was that of a healthy bone marrow donor. This TCR derives from a woman aged 18-29 years in good health and CMV-seronegative. This rearrangement joins TRBV27 to TRBJ1-4; 8 nucleotides agree with TRBD1. Material for sequencing was PBMCs. The CDR3: CASRKLRTGSNEKLFF. CDR3 bases: TGTGCCAGCCGAAAGCTTCGGACAGGGTCGAATGAAAAACTGTTTTTT.